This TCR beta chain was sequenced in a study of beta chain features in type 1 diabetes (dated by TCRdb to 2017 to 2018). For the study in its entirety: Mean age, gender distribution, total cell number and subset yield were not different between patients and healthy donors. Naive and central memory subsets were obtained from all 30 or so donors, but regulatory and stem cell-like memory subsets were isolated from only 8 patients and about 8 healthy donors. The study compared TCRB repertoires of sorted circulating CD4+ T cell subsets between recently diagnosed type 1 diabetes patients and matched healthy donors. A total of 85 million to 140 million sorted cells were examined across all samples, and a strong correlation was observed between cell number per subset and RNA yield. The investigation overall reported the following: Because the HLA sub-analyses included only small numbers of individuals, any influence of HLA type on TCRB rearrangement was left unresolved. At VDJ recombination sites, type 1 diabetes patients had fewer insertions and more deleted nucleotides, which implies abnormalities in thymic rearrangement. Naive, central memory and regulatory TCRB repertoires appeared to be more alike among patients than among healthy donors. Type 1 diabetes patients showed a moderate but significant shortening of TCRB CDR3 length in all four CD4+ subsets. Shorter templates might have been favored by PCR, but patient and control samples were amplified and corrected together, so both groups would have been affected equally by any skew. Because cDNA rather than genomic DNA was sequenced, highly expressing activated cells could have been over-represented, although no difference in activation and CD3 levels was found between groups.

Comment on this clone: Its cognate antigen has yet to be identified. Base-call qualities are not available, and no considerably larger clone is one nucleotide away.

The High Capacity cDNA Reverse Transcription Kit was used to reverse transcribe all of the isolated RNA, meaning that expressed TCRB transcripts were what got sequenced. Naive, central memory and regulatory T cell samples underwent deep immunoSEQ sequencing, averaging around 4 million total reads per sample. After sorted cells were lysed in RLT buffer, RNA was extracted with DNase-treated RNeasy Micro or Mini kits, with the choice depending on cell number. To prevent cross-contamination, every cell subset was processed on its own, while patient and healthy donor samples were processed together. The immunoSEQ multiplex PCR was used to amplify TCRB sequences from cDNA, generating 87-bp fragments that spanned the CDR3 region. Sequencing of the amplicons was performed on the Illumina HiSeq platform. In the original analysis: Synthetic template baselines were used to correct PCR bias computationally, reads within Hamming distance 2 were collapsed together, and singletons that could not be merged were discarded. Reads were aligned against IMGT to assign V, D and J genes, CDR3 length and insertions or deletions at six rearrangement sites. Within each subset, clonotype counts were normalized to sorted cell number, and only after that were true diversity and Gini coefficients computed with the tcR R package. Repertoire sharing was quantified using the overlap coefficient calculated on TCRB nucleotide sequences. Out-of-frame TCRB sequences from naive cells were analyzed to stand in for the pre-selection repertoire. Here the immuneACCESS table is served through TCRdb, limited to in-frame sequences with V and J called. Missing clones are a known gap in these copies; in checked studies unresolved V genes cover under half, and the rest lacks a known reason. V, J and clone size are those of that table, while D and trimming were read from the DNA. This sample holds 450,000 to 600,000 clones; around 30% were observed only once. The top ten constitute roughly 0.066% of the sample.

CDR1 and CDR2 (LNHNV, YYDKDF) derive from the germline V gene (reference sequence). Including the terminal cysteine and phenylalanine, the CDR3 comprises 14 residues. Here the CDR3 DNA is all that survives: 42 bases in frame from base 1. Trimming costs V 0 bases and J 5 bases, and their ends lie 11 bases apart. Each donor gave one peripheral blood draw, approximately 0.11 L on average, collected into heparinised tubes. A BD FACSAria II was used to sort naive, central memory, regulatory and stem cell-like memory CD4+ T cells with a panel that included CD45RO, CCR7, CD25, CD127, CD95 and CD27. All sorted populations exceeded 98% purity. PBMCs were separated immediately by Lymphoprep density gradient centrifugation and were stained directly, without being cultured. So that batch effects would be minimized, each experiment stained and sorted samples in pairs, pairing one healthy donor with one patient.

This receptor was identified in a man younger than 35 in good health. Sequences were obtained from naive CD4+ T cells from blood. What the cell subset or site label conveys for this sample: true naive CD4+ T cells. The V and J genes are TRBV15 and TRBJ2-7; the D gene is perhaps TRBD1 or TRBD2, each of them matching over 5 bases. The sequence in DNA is TGTGCCACCAGCAGAGATGGGGGTCCAGACGAGCAGTACTTC. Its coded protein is CATSRDGGPDEQYF. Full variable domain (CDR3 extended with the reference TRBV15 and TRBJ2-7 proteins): DAMVIQNPRYQVTQFGKPVTLSCSQTLNHNVMYWYQQKSSQAPKLLFHYYDKDFNNEADTPDNFQSRRPNTSFCFLDIRSPGLGDTAMYLCATSRDGGPDEQYFGPGTRLTVT.